This record concerns one T cell receptor (beta chain) sequence. Antigen: not known. The data are from a study of radiotherapy plus CTLA-4 blockade in lung cancer. In the study overall: Of the patients, under 20% showed objective responses and roughly 30% attained disease control.

The protocol was immunoSEQ multiplex PCR, while the TCRdb copy is restricted to in-frame clones and leaves out a portion. The data hold around 100,000 clones, with 70% to 85% observed a single time. General study points: After radiotherapy and ipilimumab, tumor-derived clones expanded in peripheral blood.

The V end was cut by 0 bases, the J end by 2 bases, with 8 bases between. The CDR3 covers 14 residues. From germline, CDR1 is SGHNT and CDR2 YYREEE (reference sequence). This clonotype was obtained from a human donor with non-small cell lung cancer that progressed on radiotherapy plus ipilimumab. Some clones in this sample may be carry-over from other donors' samples. The V gene is TRBV5-4, the J gene TRBJ1-2; D gene ambiguous. This material consisted of peripheral blood, taken from a patient treated with radiotherapy plus ipilimumab. The CDR3 sequence: CASSLGIRNYGYTF. CDR3 nucleotides: TGTGCCAGCAGCTTGGGGATCCGCAACTATGGCTACACCTTC. The entire variable domain, with the rest obtained from reference TRBV5-4 and TRBJ1-2, is as follows: ETGVTQSPTHLIKTRGQQVTLRCSSQSGHNTVSWYQQALGQGPQFIFQYYREEENGRGNFPPRFSGLQFPNYSSELNVNALELDDSALYLCASSLGIRNYGYTFGSGTRLTVV.